This paragraph reports one TCR beta chain. Its antigen remains unknown. This CDR3 spans 16 amino acids. The germline CDR1 and CDR2 sequences are KGHSH and LQKENI. V lost 4 bases, J lost 6 bases, and 9 bases stayed unmatched. Study processing details: From about 20,000 to 690,000 TCRs were found per sample, with a median of about 100,000. A single record per CDR3 protein comes from TCRdb applying MiXCR to the RACE reads. These V and J calls are TCRdb output, not the study's own analysis. The sample holds about 120,000 distinct CDR3 sequences, roughly 14% seen once. The data belong to a study of human T cells and chemical hapten exposure. The sample's time point: pre-sensitization, week 0. The treatment is: therapeutic diphenylcyclopropenone sensitization with weekly scalp DPC. Sample donors consisted of patients with alopecia, aged 18 to 70 years, who were suitable for DPC. Whole-study findings and limits: PT1 expanded TCR numbers tracked positively with patch test score. DPC sensitization left the count of TCRs above 1 in 1000 unchanged.

This sample comprised whole blood, obtained in connection with sensitization to the hapten diphenylcyclopropenone (DPC). This clonotype was sampled from a woman between 18 and 29 years old with alopecia areata. Some clones in this sample may be carry-over from other donors' samples. The V call is TRBV18, the J call TRBJ2-2; 9 positions agree with TRBD1. CDR3 DNA sequence: TGTGCCAGCTCACTCGGACAGGGGTTGGAAGCCGGGGAGCTGTTTTTT. It encodes CASSLGQGLEAGELFF.